One sample yielded the 26 T cell receptor beta chains listed below, sequenced in a study of T cell repertoires in cytomegalovirus infection. TCRdb itself ran the reads through MiXCR, one entry per CDR3 protein. The sample yields approximately 750,000 distinct CDR3 sequences, about a third seen once. Input material: PBMCs. Receptors were obtained from a human donor in good health (CMV status not recorded). Some clones in this sample may be carry-over from other donors' samples.

About this clonotype itself: The missing conserved phenylalanine or tryptophan at the end of this CDR3 makes a read error likely. The rearrangement links TRBV7-6 to TRBJ2-1, with TRBD2 matching over 10 bases. The V gene end was trimmed by 6 bases and the J gene end by 8 bases; junction bases not matched to a gene: 19. Germline CDR1 is SGHVS and CDR2 is FNYEAQ. The CDR3 spans 18 residues. The CDR3 here is CASSPILAGVLLVDEQFL. The CDR3 DNA reads TGTGCCAGCAGTCCAATCCTAGCGGGGGTGTTACTTGTCGATGAGCAGTTCTTA.

This clonotype was seen many times. This sequence joins TRBV24-1 and TRBJ2-1; maybe TRBD1 (6 bases). Trimming removed 3 bases at V and 6 bases at J, with 14 bases between. Germline assignment: CDR1 KGHDR and CDR2 SFDVKD. The CDR3 length is 15 residues. CDR3 loop: CATSDPEGGVNEQFF. CDR3 sequence (DNA): TGTGCCACCAGTGATCCCGAAGGGGGAGTCAATGAGCAGTTCTTC.

This clonotype was seen many times. The chain employs TRBV7-8 and TRBJ2-1, with D tentatively TRBD1 (6 bases). The CDR3 sequence is 15 residues long. Germline CDR1 is SGHVS and CDR2 is FQNEAQ. V dropped 4 bases and J dropped 2 bases, with 12 bases sitting between them. The DNA for the CDR3 is TGTGCCAGCAGCTCAGGGACAAACCCCTACAATGAGCAGTTCTTC. Its translation is CASSSGTNPYNEQFF.

This clonotype was counted many times. V usage is TRBV6-1 and J usage is TRBJ2-7; D possibly corresponds to TRBD1 (5 bases). Deletions cut 6 bases from V and 0 bases from J, with 15 bases between. The germline V gene has CDR1 MNHNS and CDR2 SASEGT. There are 15 residues in the CDR3. This CDR3 reads CASRLSQGASYEQYF. The CDR3 nucleotides read TGTGCCAGCAGACTGAGTCAAGGGGCCTCCTACGAGCAGTACTTC.

The gene calls are TRBV20-1 and TRBJ2-4; 7 positions agree with TRBD2. Germline V lookup: CDR1 DFQATT, CDR2 SNEGSKA (reference sequence). V shed 3 bases and J 9 bases; nucleotides not matched to a gene: 8. This CDR3 comprises 13 residues. The CDR3 reads CSARGLIPSIQYF. The CDR3 DNA sequence: TGCAGTGCTAGGGGACTAATTCCGAGCATTCAGTACTTC.

The chain couples TRBV7-9 to TRBJ2-3, with 7 nucleotides matching TRBD2. The CDR3 runs 15 residues. V was pared by 5 bases and J by 1 base, with 6 bases of the junction left unmatched. Germline-derived CDR1 and CDR2 are SEHNR and FQNEAQ (reference sequence). CDR3 amino acids: CASSPGGHGTDTQYF. The CDR3 DNA follows: TGTGCCAGCAGCCCGGGGGGTCACGGCACAGATACGCAGTATTTT.

The V call is TRBV30, the J call TRBJ1-1, with D unresolved. The V end was cut by 1 base, the J end by 6 bases, with 15 bases between. The CDR3 is 14 residues long. Per the germline V gene, CDR1 is GTSNPN and CDR2 is SVGIG (reference sequence). The CDR3: CAWSELGVRAEAFF. CDR3 nucleotide sequence: TGTGCCTGGAGTGAGCTTGGGGTTCGGGCTGAAGCTTTCTTT.

This sequence joins TRBV20-1 and TRBJ2-1; D unresolved. Trimming left V 0 bases short and J 1 base short, with 10 bases between. Germline assignment: CDR1 DFQATT and CDR2 SNEGSKA (reference sequence). The CDR3 length is 15 residues. Here the CDR3 DNA reads TGCAGTGCTAGAGATCGAGGCGCTTCCTACAATGAGCAGTTCTTC. This sequence encodes CSARDRGASYNEQFF.

In DNA form, the CDR3 reads TGTGCCAGCAGTTTACGTTCCACTGGACGGGACAATCAGCCCCAGCATTTT. This gives the protein CASSLRSTGRDNQPQHF. This sequence joins TRBV27 and TRBJ1-5, with unresolved D. The CDR3 consists of 17 residues. CDR1 and CDR2 from the germline V gene are MNHEY and SMNVEV (reference sequence). V lost 2 bases and J lost 3, with 17 bases in between.

The chain employs TRBV6-5 and TRBJ1-5; the D is unclear. Germline V gene data show CDR1 as MNHEY and CDR2 as SVGAGI. V shed 2 bases and J shed 10 bases, with 12 bases lying between them. The CDR3 runs to 13 residues. This CDR3 is CASSYTLARPQHF. The CDR3 DNA reads TGTGCCAGCAGTTACACGTTGGCACGACCCCAGCATTTT.

This clonotype occurred many times. The chain joins TRBV7-8 to TRBJ1-2; D might be TRBD1 (5 bases). Per the germline V gene, CDR1 is SGHVS and CDR2 is FQNEAQ. The CDR3 runs 13 residues. V lost 0 bases, J lost 8 bases, and 10 bases lay in between. In nucleotides, the CDR3 is TGTGCCAGCAGCTTAGCGGGCCGGGGCGGCTACACCTTC. Its translation: CASSLAGRGGYTF.

This clonotype was seen ten or more times. The V and J genes are TRBV6-5 and TRBJ1-2; 7 nucleotides line up with TRBD1. The CDR3 length is 13 residues. V lost 6 bases, J lost 4 bases, and 5 bases stayed unmatched. CDR1 is MNHEY, CDR2 SVGAGI, per germline. The CDR3: CASSPGQVYGYTF. In DNA form, the CDR3 reads TGTGCCAGCAGCCCCGGACAGGTCTATGGCTACACCTTC.

With respect to this clonotype: This likely comes from a read error, as the CDR3 has no conserved phenylalanine or tryptophan at its end. The chain has TRBV11-3 and TRBJ2-7, with 8 bases lining up with TRBD1. The CDR3 extends over 16 amino acids. CDR1 and CDR2 (germline): SGHNT, YENEEA. V shed 1 base, J shed 2 bases, and the junction held 7 bases outside the gene matches. Here the CDR3 DNA reads TGTGCCAGCAGCTTAGGGGAACGGACAGGGCCCTACGAGCAGTACTTA. This sequence encodes CASSLGERTGPYEQYL.

This clonotype has more than one count but fewer than ten. J is TRBJ2-1 and V is TRBV28; 7 bases agree with TRBD2. The CDR3 runs 16 residues. Trimming took 5 bases from V and 0 from J; bases not matched to a gene: 7. CDR1 MDHEN and CDR2 SYDVKM come from the germline V gene. The CDR3 nucleotides read TGTGCCAGCAGTCCGCCACTAGCGAACTCCTACAATGAGCAGTTCTTC. This sequence encodes CASSPPLANSYNEQFF.

V is TRBV5-1 and J is TRBJ2-5, with TRBD2 matching 7 bases. V trimming: 3 bases; J trimming: 1 base; junction bases outside the gene matches: 12. The germline CDR1 and CDR2 sequences are SGHRS and YFSETQ. This CDR3 is 17 amino acids long. CDR3 region: CASSWPTIGGSQETQYF. The CDR3 nucleotides read TGCGCCAGCAGCTGGCCGACTATCGGGGGGTCCCAAGAGACCCAGTACTTC. The complete variable domain, with remaining parts taken from reference TRBV5-1 and TRBJ2-5, reads KAGVTQTPRYLIKTRGQQVTLSCSPISGHRSVSWYQQTPGQGLQFLFEYFSETQRNKGNFPGRFSGRQFSNSRSEMNVSTLELGDSALYLCASSWPTIGGSQETQYFGPGTRLLVL.

This rearrangement joins TRBV10-2 to TRBJ1-4; 8 positions agree with TRBD1. Unmatched junction bases numbered 4, after V lost 6 bases and J lost 7 bases. Germline V lookup: CDR1 WSHSY, CDR2 SAAADI. This CDR3 contains 13 residues. The CDR3 DNA sequence: TGCGCCAGCAGGCGGGACAGGACTGAAAAACTGTTTTTT. Its protein is CASRRDRTEKLFF.

This clonotype was seen just once. This chain uses TRBV29-1 with TRBJ2-7; the D gene is possibly TRBD1 (6 bases). The germline V gene encodes CDR1 SQVTM and CDR2 ANQGSEA. This CDR3 has 13 amino acids. The V end lost 4 bases, the J end lost 2 bases, and 12 bases lay between the germline ends. CDR3 residues: CSVVPRDTYEQYF. The DNA of the CDR3 is TGCAGCGTTGTACCCAGGGACACCTACGAGCAGTACTTC.

This clonotype was seen repeatedly, ten times or more. This chain links TRBV7-2 with TRBJ2-5, with D tentatively TRBD1 (6 bases). The CDR3 spans 15 residues. Germline V gene lookup returns CDR1 SGHTA and CDR2 FQGNSA. V was trimmed by 5 bases and J by 5 bases, leaving 18 bases between them. The CDR3 DNA sequence: TGTGCCAGCAGCGCACAGGGTCCAGGTGCTGAGACCCAGTACTTC. As protein: CASSAQGPGAETQYF.

The rearrangement links TRBV12-3 or TRBV12-4 to TRBJ1-1; unclear D gene. The CDR3 is made up of 13 amino acids. Trimming stripped 7 bases from V and 1 base from J, with 10 bases between. This chain's CDR3 is CASTLRQNTEAFF. The DNA of the CDR3 is TGTGCCAGCACCTTGAGGCAGAACACTGAAGCTTTCTTT.

V gene TRBV7-6 combines with J gene TRBJ1-2; D not resolved. This CDR3 has 14 residues. Germline CDR1 and CDR2: SGHVS and FNYEAQ. The ends were cut back, 1 base at V and 7 bases at J, with 13 bases in the middle. Here the CDR3 DNA reads TGTGCCAGCAGCTTAGATGCCAGCCTGATTGGCTACACCTTC. Its protein is CASSLDASLIGYTF.

V usage is TRBV5-5 and J usage is TRBJ2-3; the D is unclear. Trimming cost V 0 bases and J 0 bases, with 8 bases left between them. Per the germline V gene, CDR1 is SGHKS and CDR2 is YYEKEE (reference sequence). This CDR3 contains 15 residues. In nucleotides, the CDR3 is TGTGCCAGCAGCTTGGTGAGAGCGAGCACAGATACGCAGTATTTT. This codes for CASSLVRASTDTQYF.

This clonotype was picked up a small number of times. The chain carries TRBV6-5 and TRBJ1-1; D is undetermined. The CDR3 has 14 amino acids. Germline V CDR1 and CDR2: MNHEY, SVGAGI. The V and J ends lost 2 bases and 0 bases respectively, with 7 bases between them. The CDR3 coding sequence is TGTGCCAGCAGTTACAAGCCAGTGAACACTGAAGCTTTCTTT. This gives the protein CASSYKPVNTEAFF.

This clonotype was counted once. The gene calls are TRBV10-3 and TRBJ1-5; TRBD1 matches 10 bases. V lost 4 bases, J lost 0 bases, and 3 bases stayed unmatched. The CDR3 length is 16 residues. Per germline, CDR1 ENHRY and CDR2 SYGVKD. CDR3 residues: CAISVTGGLSNQPQHF. The CDR3 DNA follows: TGTGCCATCAGTGTGACAGGGGGCCTTAGCAATCAGCCCCAGCATTTT.

The CDR3 reads CASSMLAGGPETQYF. CDR3 coding DNA: TGTGCCAGTAGTATGCTAGCGGGGGGACCAGAGACCCAGTACTTC. This chain uses TRBV19 with TRBJ2-5, with 11 bases lining up with TRBD2. V dropped 3 bases and J dropped 4; count of bases not matched to a gene: 4. CDR1 and CDR2 (germline): LNHDA, SQIVND (reference sequence). The CDR3 runs to 15 residues. Filled out from reference TRBV19 and TRBJ2-5, the complete variable domain reads DGGITQSPKYLFRKEGQNVTLSCEQNLNHDAMYWYRQDPGQGLRLIYYSQIVNDFQKGDIAEGYSVSREKKESFPLTVTSAQKNPTAFYLCASSMLAGGPETQYFGPGTRLLVL.

On this clonotype itself: A single base separates this from a much larger clone, so it may be a read error. V and J are TRBV7-2 and TRBJ1-2; D gene uncertain. CDR1 SGHTA and CDR2 FQGNSA come from the germline V gene. The CDR3 covers 14 residues. CDR3 nucleotides: TGTGCCAGCAGCCTTAAAACCGGCTTCTATGGCTACCCCTTC. Protein sequence: CASSLKTGFYGYPF.

This clonotype was seen more than once but under ten times. This chain connects TRBV20-1 to TRBJ2-1, with 11 positions matching TRBD2. The germline CDR1 and CDR2 sequences are DFQATT and SNEGSKA (reference sequence). The V segment lost 6 bases and the J segment 0 bases; nucleotides outside the gene matches: 4. The CDR3 totals 15 residues. CDR3 loop: CSARTSGHSYNEQFF. The CDR3 DNA is TGCAGTGCCAGGACTAGCGGGCACTCCTACAATGAGCAGTTCTTC.